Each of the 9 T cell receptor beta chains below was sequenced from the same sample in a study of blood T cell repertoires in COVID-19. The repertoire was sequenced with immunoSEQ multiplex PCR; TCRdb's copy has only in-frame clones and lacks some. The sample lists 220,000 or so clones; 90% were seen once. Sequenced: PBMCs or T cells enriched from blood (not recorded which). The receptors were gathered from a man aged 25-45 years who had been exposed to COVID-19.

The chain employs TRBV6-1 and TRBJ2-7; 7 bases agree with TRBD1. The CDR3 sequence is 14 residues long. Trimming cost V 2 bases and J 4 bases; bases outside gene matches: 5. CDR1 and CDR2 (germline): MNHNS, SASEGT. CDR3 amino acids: CASSERQGGYEQYF. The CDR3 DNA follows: TGTGCCAGCAGTGAACGACAGGGTGGGTACGAGCAGTACTTC.

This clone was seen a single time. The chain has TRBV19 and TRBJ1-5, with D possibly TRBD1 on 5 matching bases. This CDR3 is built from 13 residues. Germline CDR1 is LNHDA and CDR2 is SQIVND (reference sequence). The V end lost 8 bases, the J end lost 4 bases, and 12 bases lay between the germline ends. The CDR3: CASCFGGNQPQHF. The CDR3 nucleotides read TGTGCCAGTTGCTTCGGGGGTAATCAGCCCCAGCATTTT.

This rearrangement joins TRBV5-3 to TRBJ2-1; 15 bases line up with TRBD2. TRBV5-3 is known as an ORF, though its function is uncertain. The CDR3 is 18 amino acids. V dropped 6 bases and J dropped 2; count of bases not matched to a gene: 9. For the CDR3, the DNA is TGTGCCAGAATTTGGGGGACTAGCGGGGGGCACGCCTACAATGAGCAGTTCTTC. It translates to CARIWGTSGGHAYNEQFF.

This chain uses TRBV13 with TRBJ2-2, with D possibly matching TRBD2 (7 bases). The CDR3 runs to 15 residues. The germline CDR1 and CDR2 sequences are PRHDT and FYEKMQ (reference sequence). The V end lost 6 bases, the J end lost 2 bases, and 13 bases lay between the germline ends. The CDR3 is CASRGGGTNTGELFF. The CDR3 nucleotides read TGTGCCAGCAGAGGCGGGGGCACCAACACCGGGGAGCTGTTTTTT.

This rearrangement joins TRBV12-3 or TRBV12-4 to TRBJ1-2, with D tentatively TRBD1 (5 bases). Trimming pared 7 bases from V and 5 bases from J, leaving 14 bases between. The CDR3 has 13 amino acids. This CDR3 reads CASTLSGGYGYTF. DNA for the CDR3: TGTGCCAGCACCTTGAGCGGGGGGTATGGCTACACCTTC.

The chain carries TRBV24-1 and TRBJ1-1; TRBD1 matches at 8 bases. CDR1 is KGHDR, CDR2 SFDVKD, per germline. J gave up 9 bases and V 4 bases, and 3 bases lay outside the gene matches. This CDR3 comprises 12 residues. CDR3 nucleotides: TGTGCCACCAGTGACTGGACAGGGAAAGCTTTCTTT. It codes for CATSDWTGKAFF.

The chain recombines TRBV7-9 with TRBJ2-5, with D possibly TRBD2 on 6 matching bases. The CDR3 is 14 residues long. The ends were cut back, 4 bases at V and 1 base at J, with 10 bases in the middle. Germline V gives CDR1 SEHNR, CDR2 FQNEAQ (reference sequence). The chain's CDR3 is CASSSPGGQETQYF. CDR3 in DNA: TGTGCCAGCAGCTCCCCCGGGGGCCAAGAGACCCAGTACTTC.

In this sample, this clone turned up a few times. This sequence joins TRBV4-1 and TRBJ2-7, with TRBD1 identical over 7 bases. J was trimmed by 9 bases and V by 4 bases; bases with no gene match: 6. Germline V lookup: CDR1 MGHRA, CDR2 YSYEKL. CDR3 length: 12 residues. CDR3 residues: CASSPRQGGQYF. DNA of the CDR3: TGCGCCAGCAGCCCGAGACAGGGCGGGCAGTACTTC.

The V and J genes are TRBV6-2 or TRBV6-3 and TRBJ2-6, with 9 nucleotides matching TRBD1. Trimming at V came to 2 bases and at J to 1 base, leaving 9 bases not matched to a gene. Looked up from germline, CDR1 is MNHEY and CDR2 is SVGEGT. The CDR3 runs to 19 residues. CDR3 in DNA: TGTGCCAGCAGTTACCCATCGCCGGGACAGGGATCTGGGGCCAACGTCCTGACTTTC. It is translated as CASSYPSPGQGSGANVLTF.